The 11 T cell receptor beta chains below were found in one sample sequenced in a study of blood T cell repertoires in COVID-19. Measured with immunoSEQ multiplex PCR; TCRdb has only the in-frame clones, and not every one. Here the sample spans 200,000 to 250,000 clones, around nine tenths being singletons. Sequenced sample: peripheral blood. The source of these receptors is a woman aged 55-70 years who had recovered from COVID-19.

This clone was counted a few times. The chain joins TRBV5-1 to TRBJ1-6; 7 positions match TRBD1. Trimming cost V 3 bases and J 9 bases; bases outside gene matches: 9. This CDR3 has 15 amino acids. Germline CDR1 reads SGHRS; CDR2 reads YFSETQ. The CDR3 DNA reads as TGCGCCAGCAGCTCGTTACAGGGGTCCTCTTCACCCCTCCACTTT. It encodes CASSSLQGSSSPLHF.

The gene calls are TRBV29-1 and TRBJ2-5; no definite D call. This CDR3 is 12 amino acids long. The ends were cut back, 4 bases at V and 2 bases at J, with 8 bases in the middle. Germline V CDR1 and CDR2: SQVTM, ANQGSEA. For the CDR3, the DNA is TGCAGCGTTGGTGCTCAGCAAGAGACCCAGTACTTC. This sequence encodes CSVGAQQETQYF. The variable domain in full, completed from reference TRBV29-1 and TRBJ2-5, reads SAVISQKPSRDICQRGTSLTIQCQVDSQVTMMFWYRQQPGQSLTLIATANQGSEATYESGFVIDKFPISRPNLTFSTLTVSNMSPEDSSIYLCSVGAQQETQYFGPGTRLLVL.

Only one count was recorded for this clone. The chain is built from TRBV6-5 and TRBJ1-2; 9 bases agree with TRBD1. Losses at the gene ends were 7 bases for V and 5 bases for J; bases not matched to a gene: 8. This CDR3 comprises 14 residues. Germline assignment: CDR1 MNHEY and CDR2 SVGAGI. The CDR3 loop reads CASTPDRGLYGYTF. The CDR3 DNA reads as TGTGCCAGCACCCCGGACAGGGGATTGTATGGCTACACCTTC.

V is TRBV5-4 and J is TRBJ1-6; D call uncertain. The CDR3 covers 15 residues. V lost 5 bases to trimming and J lost 0 bases, with 9 bases between them. The germline V gene has CDR1 SGHNT and CDR2 YYREEE (reference sequence). The CDR3 region is CASSSQSSYNSPLHF. The CDR3 DNA is TGTGCCAGCAGTTCACAGAGCTCCTATAATTCACCCCTCCACTTT.

This rearrangement joins TRBV7-9 to TRBJ2-5; 8 bases align to TRBD2. The CDR3 has 16 residues. V shed 1 base and J 5 bases; nucleotides not matched to a gene: 9. The germline gives CDR1 SEHNR, CDR2 FQNEAQ (reference sequence). Written as DNA, the CDR3 is TGTGCCAGCAGCTTAGGGGTTAGCGGGACTGAGGAGACCCAGTACTTC. Translation: CASSLGVSGTEETQYF.

The chain recombines TRBV3-1 (or the pseudogene TRBV3-2) with TRBJ2-7; 9 nucleotides agree with TRBD2. The germline CDR1 and CDR2 sequences are LGHDT and YNNKEL (reference sequence). V was clipped by 9 bases and J by 0 bases; unmatched bases: 0. This CDR3 contains 12 residues. CDR3 in amino acids: CASSGSSYEQYF. In DNA form, the CDR3 reads TGTGCCAGTAGCGGGAGCTCCTACGAGCAGTACTTC.

The V call is TRBV28, the J call TRBJ2-1, with D possibly TRBD2 on 5 matching bases. The CDR3 has 13 amino acids. The germline V gene encodes CDR1 MDHEN and CDR2 SYDVKM. V dropped 2 bases and J dropped 4 bases, with 6 bases sitting between them. The CDR3, as DNA: TGTGCCAGCAGTTTACTAGCTTACAATGAGCAGTTCTTC. As protein: CASSLLAYNEQFF.

V and J are TRBV5-1 and TRBJ2-6; TRBD2 might be the D (5 bases). The CDR3 is made up of 17 amino acids. Deletions cut 2 bases from V and 2 bases from J, with 14 bases between. The germline V gene has CDR1 SGHRS and CDR2 YFSETQ. The CDR3 DNA reads as TGCGCCAGCAGCTTTTTTGCCGCGGGCGCTGGGGCCAACGTCCTGACTTTC. Protein sequence: CASSFFAAGAGANVLTF.

The rearrangement uses TRBV3-1 (or the pseudogene TRBV3-2) and TRBJ2-4, with TRBD1 matching over 11 bases. The CDR3 is 16 residues long. Trimming cost V 8 bases and J 9 bases; bases outside gene matches: 15. The germline V gene encodes CDR1 LGHDT and CDR2 YNNKEL (reference sequence). The CDR3 is CASRLDRGTGGGIQYF. In DNA form, the CDR3 reads TGTGCCAGCCGCCTTGACCGGGGGACAGGGGGTGGCATTCAGTACTTC.

This clone was recorded only once. This chain connects TRBV5-8 to TRBJ1-2; 10 nucleotides agree with TRBD1. The CDR3 runs to 18 residues. Per the germline V gene, CDR1 is SGHTS and CDR2 is YDEGEE. V dropped 0 bases and J dropped 3; count of bases not matched to a gene: 11. This chain's CDR3 is CASSLAVTGGPSDYGYTF. CDR3 sequence (DNA): TGTGCCAGCAGCTTGGCGGTGACAGGGGGCCCTTCTGACTATGGCTACACCTTC.

The count of this clone is one. The chain uses TRBV6-2 or TRBV6-3 and TRBJ1-3; no firm D call. The germline V and J ends were trimmed by 0 bases and 1 base, with 19 bases remaining between them. Germline V gives CDR1 MNHEY, CDR2 SVGEGT. The CDR3 runs 19 residues. Written as DNA, the CDR3 is TGTGCCAGCAGTTACTCCACTCGGCGGGGAGGAGAATCTGGAAACACCATATATTTT. Protein sequence: CASSYSTRRGGESGNTIYF.